The clone carrying this T cell receptor beta chain was counted many times. Its specificity is unknown. This entry belongs to a study of metastatic and nonmetastatic thyroid tumors. For the study at large: Malignant thyroid and benign thyroid patients provided blood and tumor or nodule tissue whose repertoires were compared. Study-wide results and caveats: Reportedly, malignant thyroid tumors had significantly higher TCR beta diversity than benign nodules, in blood and tumor.

This CDR3 region has 14 residues. The V gene lost 5 bases and the J gene lost 7 bases, with 15 bases spanning the gap. In germline, CDR1 is MDHEN, CDR2 SYDVKM. Thyroid surgery had not been preceded by any treatment in any patient. Original analysis: The study built a papillary thyroid cancer distant-metastasis classifier from CDR3 differences across clinicopathological groups. TCRdb reprocessed the PCR reads using MiXCR. The authors' filters were not applied to this entry. Of 50,000 to 70,000 clones listed, approximately 4.1% are singletons. This TCR was sampled from a female donor with papillary thyroid cancer or a benign thyroid nodule (not recorded which). Some clones in this sample may be carry-over from other donors' samples. The chain carries TRBV28 and TRBJ2-4, with a tentative D call TRBD1 (6 bases). What was sequenced was blood. The CDR3 DNA reads TGTGCCAGCAGTATACAGGGTAACTGGAACATTCAGTACTTC. Translation gives CASSIQGNWNIQYF.